These T cell receptor beta chains were read from a single sample in a study of vaccination and CD4 T cells after COVID-19. MiXCR was run by TCRdb on the PCR reads, yielding one entry per CDR3 protein. Among some 21,000 distinct CDR3 sequences listed, around 35% were seen once. No antigen has been identified for these receptors. The specimen comprised CD4+ T cells from blood, cultured in vitro, sampled before SARS-CoV-2 vaccination. These TCRs come from a human donor who had recovered from COVID-19. The CDR3 runs from the conserved cysteine through the conserved F or W. Each record gives: D gene, J gene, V gene, clone size, CDR3 protein, CDR3 DNA. The D gene is left open where the match is weak. Not every row has a clone size; where given, it reads once, few, many or a size class.

>.|TRBJ2-4|TRBV7-2|.
CASSQRGQGSNLAKNIQYF
TGTGCCAGCAGCCAAAGAGGGCAGGGTTCGAATTTAGCCAAAAACATTCAGTACTTC
>.|TRBJ1-1|TRBV20-1|few
CSARKTGRAEAFF
TGCAGTGCTAGGAAAACAGGGCGGGCTGAAGCTTTCTTT
>.|TRBJ1-2|TRBV20-1|few
CSAIGRNYGYTF
TGCAGTGCTATCGGACGGAACTATGGCTACACCTTC
>.|TRBJ2-1|TRBV7-2|.
CASSPNPIFWEQFF
TGTGCCAGCAGTCCGAACCCCATCTTTTGGGAGCAGTTCTTC
>.|TRBJ2-1|TRBV7-2|.
CASSFFDSRNEQFF
TGTGCCAGCAGCTTTTTTGACTCGCGCAATGAGCAGTTCTTC
>.|TRBJ2-3|TRBV20-1|medium-sized
CSAPGPTDTQYF
TGCAGTGCCCCAGGACCCACAGATACGCAGTATTTT
>.|TRBJ2-1|TRBV5-1|.
CASSLAGNNEQFF
TGCGCCAGCAGCTTGGCTGGCAACAATGAGCAGTTCTTC
>TRBD1|TRBJ1-6|TRBV24-1|.
CATRKRRTGGSYNSPFHF
TGTGCCACCCGAAAGCGAAGGACAGGGGGGTCCTATAATTCACCCTTCCACTTT
>.|TRBJ2-3|TRBV19|.
CASTGGGDTQYF
TGTGCCAGTACGGGGGGCGGGGATACGCAGTATTTT
>.|TRBJ1-2|TRBV20-1|few
CSARERGQIEGYTF
TGCAGTGCTAGAGAGCGGGGGCAAATTGAGGGCTACACCTTC
>.|TRBJ2-2|TRBV6-5|.
CASSYSRPGPGELFF
TGTGCCAGCAGTTACTCCCGCCCCGGGCCTGGGGAGCTGTTTTTT
>.|TRBJ2-2|TRBV10-3|few
CAISVDSRITGELFF
TGTGCCATCAGTGTAGATAGTAGAATCACCGGGGAGCTGTTTTTT
>.|TRBJ1-1|TRBV2|.
CASSNRMDTEAFF
TGTGCCAGCAGCAACCGAATGGACACTGAAGCTTTCTTT
>.|TRBJ1-2|TRBV9|.
CASSVEPEGGYTF
TGTGCCAGCAGCGTAGAGCCCGAAGGAGGCTACACCTTC
>.|TRBJ1-6|TRBV4-1|.
CASSQEAGFNSPLHF
TGCGCCAGCAGCCAAGAGGCCGGTTTCAATTCACCCCTCCACTTT
>.|TRBJ2-6|TRBV19|.
CASSRRSGANVLTF
TGTGCCAGTAGTAGACGTTCTGGGGCCAACGTCCTGACTTTC
>.|TRBJ1-4|TRBV7-2|.
CASSLVLANEKLFF
TGTGCCAGCAGCTTAGTTCTCGCTAATGAAAAACTGTTTTTT
>.|TRBJ1-6|TRBV28|.
CASHQGTYNSPLHF
TGTGCCAGCCATCAGGGCACCTATAATTCACCCCTCCACTTT
>.|TRBJ2-1|TRBV18|.
CASSSSGSSYNEQFF
TGTGCCAGCTCGTCAAGCGGTAGCTCCTACAATGAGCAGTTCTTC
>TRBD1|TRBJ2-3|TRBV29-1|.
CSMHTGTGPIDTQYF
TGCAGCATGCACACCGGGACAGGGCCGATTGATACGCAGTATTTT
>.|TRBJ2-3|TRBV24-1|.
CATSSGSTDTQYF
TGTGCCACCAGTAGCGGGAGCACAGATACGCAGTATTTT
>TRBD1|TRBJ1-1|TRBV2|few
CATRPGQENTEAFF
TGTGCCACCCGCCCGGGACAGGAGAACACTGAAGCTTTCTTT
>.|TRBJ1-2|TRBV18|few
CASSPLPGGYTF
TGTGCCAGCTCACCTCTTCCTGGTGGCTACACCTTC